The entry below gives a single T cell receptor beta chain sequence along with its context. The record originates from a study of T cell responses to AZD1222 COVID-19 vaccine. There are 12 residues in the CDR3. CDR1 MRHNA and CDR2 SNTAGT come from the germline V gene. The V end was cut by 2 bases, the J end by 11 bases, with 12 bases between. The data were produced by immunoSEQ multiplex PCR, yet TCRdb's version contains in-frame clones alone and is incomplete. The sample lists around 65,000 clones, 83% occurring once. V usage is TRBV6-4 and J usage is TRBJ1-1; D not certain. The sequenced sample was peripheral blood, obtained 28 days after the second AZD1222 dose. The TCR sequence derives from an adult who received the AZD1222 COVID-19 vaccine. The CDR3 sequence is CASSDDGWRAFF. CDR3 in DNA: TGTGCCAGCAGTGACGATGGATGGCGGGCTTTCTTT.